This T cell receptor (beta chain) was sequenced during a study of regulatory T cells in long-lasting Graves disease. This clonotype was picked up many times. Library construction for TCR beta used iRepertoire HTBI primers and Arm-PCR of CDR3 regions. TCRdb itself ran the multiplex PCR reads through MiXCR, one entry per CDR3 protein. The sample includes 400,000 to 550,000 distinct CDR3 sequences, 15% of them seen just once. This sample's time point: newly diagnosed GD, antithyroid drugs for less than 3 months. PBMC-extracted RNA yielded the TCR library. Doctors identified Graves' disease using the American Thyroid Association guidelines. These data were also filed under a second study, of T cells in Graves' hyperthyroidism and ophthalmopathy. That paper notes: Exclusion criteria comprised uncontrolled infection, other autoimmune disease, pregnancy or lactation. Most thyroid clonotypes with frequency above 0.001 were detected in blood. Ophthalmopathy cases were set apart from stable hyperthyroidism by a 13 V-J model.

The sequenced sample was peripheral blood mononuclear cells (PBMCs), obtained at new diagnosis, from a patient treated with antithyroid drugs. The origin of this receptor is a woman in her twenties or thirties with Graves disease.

The CDR3 DNA is TGTGCCACCTCTTCTCCCCGGGACCAACACACCGGGGAGCTGTTTTTT. Its protein product is CATSSPRDQHTGELFF. This rearrangement joins TRBV5-4 to TRBJ2-2; D assignment may be TRBD1 or TRBD2 (5 bases each). The CDR3 sequence is 16 residues long. The V gene's germline CDR1 is SGHNT and CDR2 YYREEE (reference sequence). Trimming removed 9 bases at V and 3 bases at J, with 21 bases between.